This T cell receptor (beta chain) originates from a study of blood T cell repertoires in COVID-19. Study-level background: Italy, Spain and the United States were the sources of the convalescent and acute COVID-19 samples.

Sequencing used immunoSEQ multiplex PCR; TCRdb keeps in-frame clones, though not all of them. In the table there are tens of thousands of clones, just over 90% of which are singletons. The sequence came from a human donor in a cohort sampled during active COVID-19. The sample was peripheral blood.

CDR3 DNA sequence: TGTGCCAGCAGCGTAGGGCGGGATAACAATGAGCAGTTCTTC. Translated: CASSVGRDNNEQFF. The V gene is TRBV9, the J gene TRBJ2-1, with D maybe TRBD2 (6 bases). In germline, CDR1 is SGDLS, CDR2 YYNGEE. V was trimmed by 0 bases and J by 5 bases, leaving 9 bases between them. This CDR3 contains 14 residues. Full variable domain (outside the CDR3, taken from reference TRBV9 and TRBJ2-1): DSGVTQTPKHLITATGQRVTLRCSPRSGDLSVYWYQQSLDQGLQFLIQYYNGEERAKGNILERFSAQQFPDLHSELNLSSLELGDSALYFCASSVGRDNNEQFFGPGTRLTVL.